This paragraph covers one TCR beta chain sequence. The data were taken from a study of blood T cell repertoires in COVID-19. As for the study in general: From T cells, B-cell-depleted T cells, or PBMCs came the material, which was cDNA or gDNA.

Under the authors' procedure: Reference gene primer amplification gave estimated nucleated cell counts. Generated by immunoSEQ multiplex PCR, the TCRdb table keeps only in-frame clones and is missing some. Clonal size and the V and J genes are those of that table, whereas D and trimming came from the DNA. The table shows some 290,000 clones, with 86% occurring only once. The material sequenced was peripheral blood. The sequence came from a woman aged 30 to 39 with COVID-19, enrolled during active disease.

CDR3: CASSKDRGPNNEQFF. The CDR3 coding sequence is TGTGCCAGCAGCAAAGATCGCGGGCCTAACAATGAGCAGTTCTTC. The chain is built from TRBV21-1 and TRBJ2-1; the table's TRBD2 call for D was not verified on the DNA. TRBV21-1 is a recognized pseudogene. The CDR3 is made up of 15 amino acids.